This passage covers 10 T cell receptor beta chains from one sample sequenced in a study of blood T cell repertoires in COVID-19. TCRdb keeps only in-frame clones here, not all; method: immunoSEQ multiplex PCR. The sample lists around 190,000 clones, 88% occurring once. The sample was peripheral blood. The receptor set was obtained from a man aged 25 to 40 with acute or convalescent COVID-19.

In this sample, this clone turned up once. The rearrangement links TRBV27 to TRBJ1-2, with D possibly being TRBD1 (6 bases). Trimming stripped 3 bases from V and 8 bases from J, with 25 bases between. This CDR3 has 17 residues. Germline lookup yields CDR1 MNHEY and CDR2 SMNVEV (reference sequence). The CDR3 loop is CASSFLSHGQMSGGYTF. The DNA of the CDR3 is TGTGCCAGCAGTTTCCTTTCTCACGGACAGATGTCAGGAGGCTACACCTTC.

The J gene is TRBJ2-7, the V gene TRBV6-1; D is possibly TRBD1 (6 bases). The V end was cut by 1 base, the J end by 0 bases, with 7 bases between. CDR1 is MNHNS and CDR2 is SASEGT in the germline V gene. CDR3 length: 14 amino acids. Here the CDR3 DNA reads TGTGCCAGCAGTGAAGTGGGGGCCTCCTACGAGCAGTACTTC. As protein: CASSEVGASYEQYF.

The chain uses TRBV5-4 and TRBJ2-2, with 11 bases lining up with TRBD1. CDR1 is SGHNT, CDR2 YYREEE, per germline (reference sequence). The V gene end was trimmed by 0 bases and the J gene end by 4 bases; junction bases not matched to a gene: 5. The CDR3 sequence is 17 residues long. The chain's CDR3 is CASSLAAGTGGTGELFF. The CDR3 DNA follows: TGTGCCAGCAGCTTGGCTGCCGGGACAGGGGGCACCGGGGAGCTGTTTTTT.

This sequence joins TRBV9 and TRBJ1-4; 10 bases match TRBD1. This CDR3 contains 16 residues. Looked up from germline, CDR1 is SGDLS and CDR2 is YYNGEE. V lost 4 bases and J lost 8; bases outside the gene matches: 11. The CDR3 DNA reads as TGTGCCAGCAGCACCGAACCCGGGACAGGGGCGGAAAAACTGTTTTTT. Encoded protein: CASSTEPGTGAEKLFF.

The chain employs TRBV5-8 and TRBJ1-6; a weak D match, TRBD1 (5 bases). CDR1 and CDR2 from the germline V gene are SGHTS and YDEGEE. The ends were cut back, 6 bases at V and 10 bases at J, with 11 bases in the middle. The length of the CDR3 is 12 residues. CDR3 loop: CASTQVVSPLHF. The CDR3 region has the DNA TGTGCCAGCACACAGGTCGTCTCACCCCTCCACTTT.

The J gene is TRBJ1-2, the V gene TRBV3-1 (or the pseudogene TRBV3-2), with no clear D. The CDR3 is 13 residues long. Germline assignment: CDR1 LGHDT and CDR2 YNNKEL (reference sequence). V dropped 4 bases and J dropped 0 bases, with 6 bases sitting between them. In nucleotides, the CDR3 is TGTGCCAGCAGCCCTACTCCTAACTATGGCTACACCTTC. As protein: CASSPTPNYGYTF.

The chain joins TRBV2 to TRBJ2-7; 9 nucleotides align to TRBD1. The trim removed 5 bases at V and 1 base at J, leaving 6 bases unmatched. Germline V CDR1 and CDR2: SNHLY, FYNNEI. The CDR3 consists of 15 residues. In nucleotides, the CDR3 is TGTGCCAGCAGTTGGGGGACAGGGCCTTCCTACGAGCAGTACTTC. Translating gives CASSWGTGPSYEQYF. Complete variable domain (other parts from reference TRBV2 and TRBJ2-7): EPEVTQTPSHQVTQMGQEVILRCVPISNHLYFYWYRQILGQKVEFLVSFYNNEISEKSEIFDDQFSVERPDGSNFTLKIRSTKLEDSAMYFCASSWGTGPSYEQYFGPGTRLTVT.

The CDR3 DNA reads TGTGCCAGCAGTTTCGCCAGGTTAAACACTGAAGCTTTCTTT. Translation gives CASSFARLNTEAFF. The chain carries TRBV28 and TRBJ1-1; D is unresolved. Germline V gene sequence: CDR1 MDHEN, CDR2 SYDVKM. V lost 3 bases to trimming and J lost 2 bases, with 10 bases between them. This CDR3 has 14 residues.

The chain links TRBV5-5 to TRBJ2-7, with 9 bases matching TRBD1. The V and J ends lost 4 bases and 3 bases, in that order; junction bases with no gene match: 8. The CDR3 length is 15 residues. The germline gives CDR1 SGHKS, CDR2 YYEKEE (reference sequence). The CDR3 reads CASSVGTGINYEQYF. CDR3 DNA: TGTGCCAGCAGCGTTGGGACAGGGATAAACTACGAGCAGTACTTC.

J is TRBJ2-5 and V is TRBV28; TRBD1 aligns across 12 bases. This CDR3 contains 16 residues. The germline gives CDR1 MDHEN, CDR2 SYDVKM. With 6 bases clipped from V and 6 bases from J, the junction kept 11 bases outside the gene matches. DNA of the CDR3: TGTGCCAGCAGCCCAGCCGGGACAGGGGGCTTGAAGACCCAGTACTTC. Translating it yields CASSPAGTGGLKTQYF.